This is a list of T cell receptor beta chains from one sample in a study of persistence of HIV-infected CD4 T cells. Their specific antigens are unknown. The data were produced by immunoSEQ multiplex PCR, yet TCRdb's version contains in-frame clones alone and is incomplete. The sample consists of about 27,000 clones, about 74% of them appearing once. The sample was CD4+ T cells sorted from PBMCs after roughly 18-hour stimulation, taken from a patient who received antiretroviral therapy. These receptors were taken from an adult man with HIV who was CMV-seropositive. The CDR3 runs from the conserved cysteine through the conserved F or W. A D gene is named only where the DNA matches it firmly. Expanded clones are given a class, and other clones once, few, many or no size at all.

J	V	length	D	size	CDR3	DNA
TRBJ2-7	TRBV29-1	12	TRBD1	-	CSVRQGAVEQYF	TGCAGCGTGAGACAGGGTGCGGTCGAGCAGTACTTC
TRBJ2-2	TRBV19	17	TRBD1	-	CASSSIRDRTNTGELFF	TGTGCCAGTAGTTCGATAAGGGACAGGACGAACACCGGGGAGCTGTTTTTT
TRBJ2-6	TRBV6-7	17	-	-	CASSYSTGGSGANVLTF	TGTGCCAGCAGTTACTCGACTGGGGGTAGTGGGGCCAACGTCCTGACTTTC
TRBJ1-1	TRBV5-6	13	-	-	CASSFELRTEAFF	TGTGCCAGCAGCTTTGAGTTGCGTACTGAAGCTTTCTTT
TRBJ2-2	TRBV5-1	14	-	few	CASSPDREAGELFF	TGCGCCAGCAGCCCAGACAGGGAGGCCGGGGAGCTGTTTTTT
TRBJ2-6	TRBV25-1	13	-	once	CASSDLGANVLTF	TGTGCCAGCAGTGATTTGGGGGCCAACGTCCTGACTTTC
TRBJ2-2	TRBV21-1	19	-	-	CARSGQVPVGSVPPGELFF	TGTGCCAGATCGGGACAGGTCCCCGTCGGGTCCGTTCCCCCCGGGGAGCTGTTTTTT
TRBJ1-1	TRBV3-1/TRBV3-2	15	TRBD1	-	CASSRAGQGNTEAFF	TGTGCCAGCAGCCGCGCCGGACAGGGGAACACTGAAGCTTTCTTT
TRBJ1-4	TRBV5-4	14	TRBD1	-	CASSFFDRGDKLFF	TGTGCCAGCAGCTTTTTTGACAGGGGGGACAAACTGTTTTTT
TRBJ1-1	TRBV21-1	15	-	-	CASTRRKESNTEAFF	TGTGCCAGCACCCGGAGGAAGGAATCGAACACTGAAGCTTTCTTT
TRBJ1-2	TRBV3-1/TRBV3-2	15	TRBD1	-	CASSNRQGHAYGYTF	TGTGCCAGCAGCAACCGACAGGGCCATGCCTATGGCTACACCTTC
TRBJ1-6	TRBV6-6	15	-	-	CASRTGARGNSPLHF	TGTGCCAGCAGAACCGGGGCGCGGGGTAATTCACCCCTCCACTTT
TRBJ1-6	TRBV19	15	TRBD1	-	CASSIRDSDYSPLHF	TGTGCCAGTAGTATCCGGGACAGCGACTATTCACCCCTCCACTTT
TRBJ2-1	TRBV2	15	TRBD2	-	CASTTSGGPYNEQFF	TGTGCCAGCACTACTAGCGGGGGGCCATACAATGAGCAGTTCTTC
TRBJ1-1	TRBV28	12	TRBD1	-	CASTTGAREAFF	TGTGCCAGCACCACAGGGGCCCGTGAAGCTTTCTTT
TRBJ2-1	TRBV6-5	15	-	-	CASTNRAESYNEQFF	TGTGCCAGCACCAACAGGGCCGAATCCTACAATGAGCAGTTCTTC
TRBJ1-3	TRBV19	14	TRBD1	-	CATGGQISGNTIYF	TGTGCCACCGGGGGACAGATCTCTGGAAACACCATATATTTT
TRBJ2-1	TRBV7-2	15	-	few	CASSTSGVGYNEQFF	TGTGCCAGCAGCACGAGTGGGGTGGGGTACAATGAGCAGTTCTTC
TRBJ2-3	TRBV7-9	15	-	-	CASSLVLGGTDTQYF	TGTGCCAGCAGCTTAGTGCTAGGAGGCACAGATACGCAGTATTTT
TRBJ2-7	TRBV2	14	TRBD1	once	CASKVAGGGYEQYF	TGTGCCAGCAAGGTGGCAGGGGGCGGATACGAGCAGTACTTC
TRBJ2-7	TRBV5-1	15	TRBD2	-	CASSPGGQAPYEQYF	TGCGCCAGCAGCCCGGGGGGGCAGGCCCCCTACGAGCAGTACTTC
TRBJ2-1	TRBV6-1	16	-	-	CASSEPRILYDNEQFF	TGTGCCAGCAGTGAACCCAGAATCCTATACGACAATGAGCAGTTCTTC
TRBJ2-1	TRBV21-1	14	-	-	CASSFPTSGNEQFF	TGTGCCAGCAGCTTCCCGACTAGCGGCAATGAGCAGTTCTTC
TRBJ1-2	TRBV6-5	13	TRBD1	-	CASSYRDSRGYTF	TGTGCCAGCAGTTACCGGGACAGTAGAGGCTACACCTTC
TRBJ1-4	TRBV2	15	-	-	CASIWTETTNEKLFF	TGTGCCAGCATTTGGACGGAGACAACTAATGAAAAACTGTTTTTT
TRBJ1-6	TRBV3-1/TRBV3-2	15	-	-	CASSPAWGGQSPLHF	TGTGCCAGCAGCCCAGCTTGGGGGGGCCAATCACCCCTCCACTTT